There are many counts of the clone carrying this TCR beta chain. This sample is part of a study of blood T cell repertoires in COVID-19. Study background: Sites across the United States, Italy and Spain contributed samples from acute and convalescent COVID-19. T cells, B-cell-depleted T cells, or PBMCs provided the cDNA or gDNA that served as material.

Authors' analysis steps: Estimation of nucleated cell counts relied on the amplification of reference gene primers. Only in-frame clones appear in the TCRdb table, and some are missing; sequencing was by immunoSEQ multiplex PCR. V and J calls plus clone size are reproduced from that table; the DNA served to infer D and trimming. The sample includes fewer than 350,000 clones, approximately 84% of them seen just once. Sequencing was done on a sample of peripheral blood. This clonotype originated in a woman aged 25 to 39 who had recovered from COVID-19.

The CDR3 DNA sequence: TGCGCCAGCAGTCCCGGGACTAGCGGGCCTTACTCCACAGATACGCAGTATTTT. It yields the protein CASSPGTSGPYSTDTQYF. J is TRBJ2-3 and V is TRBV4-3; TRBD2 matches 12 bases. This CDR3 contains 18 residues. V trimming: 6 bases; J trimming: 2 bases; junction bases outside the gene matches: 12. The germline V gene has CDR1 LGHNA and CDR2 YSLEER.